Following are 31 T cell receptor beta chains from one sample sequenced in a study of spatial heterogeneity in lung cancer. The time point: sample taken at primary tumor resection. No antigen is known for these receptors. The study, taken as a whole, reports: The study found that expanded intratumoral alpha and beta TCR counts tracked tumor mutation counts.

MiXCR was run by TCRdb on the 5' RACE reads, yielding one entry per CDR3 protein. This sample yields about 9,000 distinct CDR3 sequences, of which under 8% are seen a single time; about 29% belongs to the top ten. The sequencing used lung tumor tissue, collected at surgery. The source of these receptors is a male donor with early-stage non-small cell lung cancer.

This clonotype showed up many times. The CDR3 DNA reads as TGTGCCAGTAGTCCTCTGAATTCACCCCTCCACTTT. It specifies CASSPLNSPLHF. The J gene is TRBJ1-6, the V gene TRBV19; D call uncertain. CDR1 is LNHDA, CDR2 SQIVND, per germline (reference sequence). The CDR3 is 12 amino acids. The germline V and J ends were trimmed by 5 bases and 7 bases, with 6 bases remaining between them.

This clonotype ranks as medium-sized. The rearrangement joins TRBV30 to TRBJ1-3; D unresolved. Germline V lookup: CDR1 GTSNPN, CDR2 SVGIG (reference sequence). V lost 4 bases to trimming and J lost 2 bases, with 6 bases between them. The CDR3 spans 12 residues. CDR3 DNA sequence: TGTGCCTGGAAGGACCCTGGAAACACCATATATTTT. Its translation: CAWKDPGNTIYF.

The V gene is TRBV11-2, the J gene TRBJ2-3, with 15 bases that match TRBD2. From germline, CDR1 is SGHAT and CDR2 FQNNGV. The ends lost 5 bases at V and 4 bases at J; junction bases unmatched: 10. The CDR3 length is 18 residues. The CDR3 region has the DNA TGTGCCAGCAGCCACCGGACTAGCGGGGGGGCAGGCGCAGATACGCAGTATTTT. This encodes CASSHRTSGGAGADTQYF.

This clonotype was seen repeatedly, ten times or more. The genes are TRBV5-1 and TRBJ1-5; weak D call: TRBD1 (5 bases). The germline gives CDR1 SGHRS, CDR2 YFSETQ. V lost 4 bases to trimming and J lost 5 bases, with 10 bases between them. The CDR3 length is 13 residues. CDR3 DNA sequence: TGCGCCAGCAGCCCTGTGGGGGATCAGCCCCAGCATTTT. Translation gives CASSPVGDQPQHF. The full variable domain, in which reference TRBV5-1 and TRBJ1-5 provide the parts outside the CDR3, is KAGVTQTPRYLIKTRGQQVTLSCSPISGHRSVSWYQQTPGQGLQFLFEYFSETQRNKGNFPGRFSGRQFSNSRSEMNVSTLELGDSALYLCASSPVGDQPQHFGDGTRLSIL.

There are a few counts of this clonotype. J is TRBJ2-2 and V is TRBV20-1; TRBD2 might be the D (5 bases). The CDR3 has 13 amino acids. V lost 3 bases and J 4 bases, leaving 9 bases between the germline ends. Germline-derived CDR1 and CDR2 are DFQATT and SNEGSKA (reference sequence). CDR3 nucleotides: TGCAGTGCTAGGTCCGGGGTCACCGGGGAGCTGTTTTTT. It translates to CSARSGVTGELFF.

This clonotype ranks as medium-sized. The J gene is TRBJ1-2, the V gene TRBV5-6; D is ambiguous. Germline V gives CDR1 SGHDT, CDR2 YYEEEE. Between the trimmed V and J ends, which lost 3 bases and 4 bases, there was a span of 13 bases. The length of the CDR3 is 14 residues. The CDR3, as DNA: TGTGCCAGCAGCTGGGAGAGGGAAGGCTATGGCTACACCTTC. Translation: CASSWEREGYGYTF.

In its sample, this clonotype was seen many times. The gene calls are TRBV20-1 and TRBJ1-5; maybe TRBD1 (6 bases). There are 15 residues in the CDR3. Germline V lookup: CDR1 DFQATT, CDR2 SNEGSKA (reference sequence). V was shortened by 0 bases and J by 1 base, with 10 bases between the two germline ends. In nucleotides, the CDR3 is TGCAGTGCTAGAGATAACAGGGCCAGCAATCAGCCCCAGCATTTT. This translates into CSARDNRASNQPQHF.

This clonotype has ten or more counts. The chain combines TRBV12-3 or TRBV12-4 with TRBJ1-5; the D gene is possibly TRBD1 (6 bases). Trimming removed 5 bases from V and 0 bases from J, with 8 bases in between. CDR3 length: 14 amino acids. For the CDR3, the DNA is TGTGCCAGCAGTCCACAGGGTAGCAATCAGCCCCAGCATTTT. Residues: CASSPQGSNQPQHF.

This clonotype was observed at least ten times. The J gene is TRBJ1-4, the V gene TRBV11-2, with D hard to call. The germline V gene has CDR1 SGHAT and CDR2 FQNNGV. V gave up 5 bases and J gave up 0 bases, with 10 bases separating them. This CDR3 has 15 amino acids. CDR3 DNA: TGTGCCAGCAGCCGGAGAGCAACAACTAATGAAAAACTGTTTTTT. Protein: CASSRRATTNEKLFF.

This clonotype has ten or more counts. This chain links TRBV28 with TRBJ2-7; 8 positions agree with TRBD1. Germline loops: CDR1 MDHEN, CDR2 SYDVKM. Losses at the gene ends were 8 bases for V and 6 bases for J; bases not matched to a gene: 18. The CDR3 contains 16 residues. The CDR3 DNA reads TGTGCCAGCGGGGAACACAGGGGGATGGGTCGGGGCGAGCAGTACTTC. This translates into CASGEHRGMGRGEQYF.

This clonotype counts as medium-sized (0.01 to 0.1%). The rearrangement uses TRBV20-1 and TRBJ2-1, with D tentatively TRBD1 (5 bases). Trimming shortened V by 3 bases and J by 5 bases, and 17 bases separated the two germline ends. The CDR3 spans 15 residues. CDR1 is DFQATT, CDR2 SNEGSKA, per germline (reference sequence). The CDR3 DNA follows: TGCAGTGCTAGGGTCGCTGGCAGGGTACACAATGAGCAGTTCTTC. It codes for CSARVAGRVHNEQFF.

This clonotype was seen more than once but under ten times. J is TRBJ2-3 and V is TRBV7-2; TRBD2 might be the D (5 bases). The CDR3 length is 16 residues. The V end was cut by 5 bases, the J end by 3 bases, with 18 bases between. In germline, CDR1 is SGHTA, CDR2 FQGNSA. In DNA, the CDR3 is TGTGCCAGCAGCGGCTCTAGCACGATAGGGACAGATACGCAGTATTTT. Amino acid sequence: CASSGSSTIGTDTQYF.

This clonotype came up many times. The chain recombines TRBV5-8 with TRBJ2-7; possible D gene TRBD1, 6 bases. Trimming removed 4 bases from V and 5 bases from J, with 13 bases in between. Germline V gives CDR1 SGHTS, CDR2 YDEGEE. The length of the CDR3 is 13 residues. The DNA of the CDR3 is TGTGCCAGCAGCGGAGGCTACAGGGACGAGCAGTACTTC. Encoded protein: CASSGGYRDEQYF.

The chain is built from TRBV23-1 and TRBJ2-7; the match to TRBD2 covers 7 bases. TRBV23-1 is an ORF, with its function uncertain. This CDR3 region has 16 residues. Unmatched junction bases numbered 11, after V lost 3 bases and J lost 3 bases. CDR3 in DNA: TGCGCCAGCAGTCAGTTAAAGGGAGGGGACTGCTACGAGCAGTACTTC. Its translation: CASSQLKGGDCYEQYF.

This clonotype is labeled medium-sized (0.01 to 0.1%). This chain's CDR3 is CASSPDRTGRRDGYTF. The CDR3 DNA is TGTGCCAGCAGCCCGGACCGGACAGGGAGGCGAGATGGCTACACCTTC. The rearrangement links TRBV7-9 to TRBJ1-2, with 8 bases identical to TRBD1. The CDR3 runs 16 residues. CDR1 and CDR2 (germline): SEHNR, FQNEAQ (reference sequence). V lost 5 bases, J lost 6 bases, and 14 bases stayed unmatched.

By proportion, this clonotype is medium-sized. The chain is built from TRBV5-4 and TRBJ1-2; D gene ambiguous. Germline assignment: CDR1 SGHNT and CDR2 YYREEE (reference sequence). The CDR3 is made up of 12 amino acids. V was trimmed by 1 base and J by 5 bases, leaving 6 bases between them. The CDR3 protein is CASSLRIYGYTF. Here the CDR3 DNA reads TGTGCCAGCAGCTTGAGGATATATGGCTACACCTTC.

The CDR3: CSASALGPGRSYNSPLHF. The CDR3 bases are TGCAGTGCTAGCGCCCTAGGACCAGGGAGGTCCTATAATTCACCCCTCCACTTT. This chain connects TRBV20-1 to TRBJ1-6; the D gene is possibly TRBD1 (5 bases). Germline V gene sequence: CDR1 DFQATT, CDR2 SNEGSKA (reference sequence). The CDR3 has 18 residues. Trimming stripped 3 bases from V and 1 base from J, with 19 bases between.

The chain is built from TRBV5-4 and TRBJ2-3; TRBD1 aligns across 9 bases. The V gene end was trimmed by 3 bases and the J gene end by 0 bases; junction bases not matched to a gene: 8. Germline CDR1 and CDR2: SGHNT and YYREEE (reference sequence). CDR3 length: 17 residues. CDR3 sequence: CASSSPSDRGSTDTQYF. Written as DNA, the CDR3 is TGTGCCAGCAGCTCGCCCTCAGACAGGGGGAGCACAGATACGCAGTATTTT. Supplemented by reference TRBV5-4 and TRBJ2-3, the full variable domain reads ETGVTQSPTHLIKTRGQQVTLRCSSQSGHNTVSWYQQALGQGPQFIFQYYREEENGRGNFPPRFSGLQFPNYSSELNVNALELDDSALYLCASSSPSDRGSTDTQYFGPGTRLTVL.

This clonotype was detected many times. The chain has TRBV11-3 and TRBJ2-2; possibly TRBD1 or TRBD2 for D (6 bases each). Trimming cost V 5 bases and J 6 bases, with 16 bases left between them. CDR1 is SGHNT, CDR2 YENEEA, per germline. The CDR3 runs to 15 residues. CDR3 bases: TGTGCCAGCAGCCCCCCGGGGGCGGGCGCCGGGGAGCTGTTTTTT. It specifies CASSPPGAGAGELFF.

At least ten counts were recorded for this clonotype. The chain has TRBV18 and TRBJ1-5, with 9 bases that match TRBD1. V dropped 2 bases and J dropped 7; count of bases not matched to a gene: 6. The CDR3 loop spans 15 amino acids. Germline V lookup: CDR1 KGHSH, CDR2 LQKENI. CDR3 nucleotide sequence: TGTGCCAGCTCACCAGGGACAGGGCCCCAACAGCCCCAGCATTTT. Translating it yields CASSPGTGPQQPQHF.

Ten or more counts support this clonotype. The CDR3 here is CASSLWYNMAREQYF. The CDR3 nucleotides read TGCGCCAGCAGCCTTTGGTATAACATGGCTCGCGAGCAGTACTTC. The rearrangement uses TRBV5-1 and TRBJ2-7; D not certain. The germline V gene has CDR1 SGHRS and CDR2 YFSETQ. The CDR3 spans 15 residues. Trimming removed 4 bases at V and 6 bases at J, with 20 bases between.

This clonotype has a count of ten or more. The rearrangement joins TRBV4-2 to TRBJ1-4; D not resolved. The CDR3 covers 13 residues. Trimming shortened V by 4 bases and J by 7 bases, and 10 bases separated the two germline ends. Germline assignment: CDR1 LGHNA and CDR2 YNFKEQ. The CDR3 region is CASSPVSGEKLFF. The CDR3 DNA follows: TGTGCCAGCAGCCCCGTGTCTGGTGAAAAACTGTTTTTT.

As concerns this clonotype: Possible read error: a much larger clone is one base away. V usage is TRBV9 and J usage is TRBJ2-1; tentatively, D is TRBD2 (5 bases). This CDR3 has 16 residues. CDR1 and CDR2 from the germline V gene are SGDLS and YYNGEE. DNA of the CDR3: TGTGCCAGAAGCGTAGGGTTACTAGGCTCCTACAATGAGCAGTTCTTC. It is translated as CARSVGLLGSYNEQFF. The whole variable domain, filled in from reference TRBV9 and TRBJ2-1, reads DSGVTQTPKHLITATGQRVTLRCSPRSGDLSVYWYQQSLDQGLQFLIQYYNGEERAKGNILERFSAQQFPDLHSELNLSSLELGDSALYFCARSVGLLGSYNEQFFGPGTRLTVL.

The sample holds a few counts of this clonotype. CDR3 DNA: TGTGCCAGCGGGCTCTCGGGGGCGGTGGAGACCCAGTACTTC. It codes for CASGLSGAVETQYF. The V and J genes are TRBV6-5 and TRBJ2-5; TRBD1 or TRBD2 may be the D gene (6 bases each). Trimming shortened V by 8 bases and J by 5 bases, and 18 bases separated the two germline ends. CDR3 length equals 14 residues. Germline CDR1 and CDR2: MNHEY and SVGAGI.

This clonotype was seen at least ten times. V and J are TRBV7-2 and TRBJ2-7; D gene unclear. Per the germline V gene, CDR1 is SGHTA and CDR2 is FQGNSA. The CDR3 has 12 amino acids. Between the trimmed V and J ends, which lost 2 bases and 6 bases, there was a span of 8 bases. The CDR3 loop is CASSLTLIEQYF. CDR3 bases: TGTGCCAGCAGCTTAACTCTCATCGAGCAGTACTTC.

Written as DNA, the CDR3 is TGTGCCAGCAGCTTAGTGCTGGAGCGGGGGCCTGAAGCTTTCTTT. Protein: CASSLVLERGPEAFF. V is TRBV11-3 and J is TRBJ1-1; the D gene is possibly TRBD1 (6 bases). V was trimmed by 1 base and J by 6 bases, leaving 15 bases between them. The CDR3 runs to 15 residues. Germline CDR1 is SGHNT and CDR2 is YENEEA.

This clonotype appeared many times. J is TRBJ1-4 and V is TRBV4-3; no clear D. The germline V gene has CDR1 LGHNA and CDR2 YSLEER. CDR3 size: 15 residues. Trimming left V 0 bases short and J 7 bases short, with 12 bases between. This CDR3 reads CASSQDPSSVEKLFF. The CDR3 bases are TGCGCCAGCAGCCAAGATCCTAGCAGCGTTGAAAAACTGTTTTTT.

To note about this clonotype: A much larger clonotype is one base distant, so this may be a read error. V and J are TRBV5-6 and TRBJ2-1; D unresolved. Germline V gene lookup returns CDR1 SGHDT and CDR2 YYEEEE. Trimming took 4 bases from V and 10 from J, leaving 9 bases between them. This CDR3 contains 11 residues. The CDR3 loop reads CASSANCEQFF. Here the CDR3 DNA reads TGTGCCAGCAGCGCCAACTGCGAGCAGTTCTTC. Full variable domain (remainder filled in from reference TRBV5-6 and TRBJ2-1): DAGVTQSPTHLIKTRGQQVTLRCSPKSGHDTVSWYQQALGQGPQFIFQYYEEEERQRGNFPDRFSGHQFPNYSSELNVNALLLGDSALYLCASSANCEQFFGPGTRLTVL.

This clonotype was detected many times. The chain joins TRBV10-3 to TRBJ2-1, with 9 bases identical to TRBD1. Germline assignment: CDR1 ENHRY and CDR2 SYGVKD. The CDR3 covers 16 residues. The trim removed 8 bases at V and 7 bases at J, leaving 15 bases unmatched. The CDR3 nucleotides read TGTGCCATCGCTAAAATGGGGGGGACAGGGTCAAATGAGCAGTTCTTC. Translated, it gives CAIAKMGGTGSNEQFF.

By sample fraction, this clonotype is large (0.1 to 1%). The V and J genes are TRBV10-2 and TRBJ2-7; D is unclear. V dropped 3 bases and J dropped 0 bases, with 9 bases sitting between them. The CDR3 spans 14 residues. From germline, CDR1 is WSHSY and CDR2 SAAADI. The CDR3 region is CASSDYQASYEQYF. The CDR3 DNA reads TGCGCCAGCAGTGATTACCAGGCCTCCTACGAGCAGTACTTC.

This clonotype was seen repeatedly, ten times or more. V and J are TRBV21-1 and TRBJ1-6; the listed D gene, TRBD1, was not tested against the DNA. TRBV21-1 represents a pseudogene. The CDR3 runs to 21 residues. Written as DNA, the CDR3 is TGTGCCAGCAGCCAACGCCACCACCCCGCGACAGGTTACACCTATAATTCACCCCTCCACTTT. Amino acid sequence: CASSQRHHPATGYTYNSPLHF.